Below are 23 T cell receptor beta chains sequenced from a single sample in a study of T cell responses to AZD1222 COVID-19 vaccine. Only in-frame clones appear in the TCRdb table, and some are missing; sequencing was by immunoSEQ multiplex PCR. This sample has about 39,000 clones, with approximately 90% found just once. This specimen was peripheral blood, taken 28 days after the second AZD1222 dose. All receptors derive from an adult who received the AZD1222 COVID-19 vaccine.

The chain links TRBV5-1 to TRBJ2-1; TRBD2 agrees at 14 bases. The CDR3 spans 16 residues. Germline CDR1 reads SGHRS; CDR2 reads YFSETQ. The V and J ends lost 0 bases and 8 bases, in that order; junction bases with no gene match: 4. The DNA of the CDR3 is TGCGCCAGCAGCTTGGAGGGACTAGCGGGAGTAGATGAGCAGTTCTTC. It specifies CASSLEGLAGVDEQFF.

Here the CDR3 DNA reads TGTGCCAGCAGTCAGACAGGGAGGGGCACAGATACGCAGTATTTT. It specifies CASSQTGRGTDTQYF. The rearrangement joins TRBV6-2 or TRBV6-3 to TRBJ2-3; the D gene could be TRBD1 or TRBD2 (7 bases each). With 5 bases removed from V and 1 base from J, the gap between germline ends came to 13 bases. The CDR3 has 15 residues. CDR1 and CDR2 from the germline V gene are MNHEY and SVGEGT.

This chain connects TRBV9 to TRBJ2-6; TRBD2 agrees at 8 bases. Germline lookup yields CDR1 SGDLS and CDR2 YYNGEE. The ends lost 5 bases at V and 8 bases at J; junction bases unmatched: 6. The CDR3 has 14 residues. The CDR3 protein is CASSSGKGTNVLTF. Written as DNA, the CDR3 is TGTGCCAGCAGTAGCGGGAAGGGAACCAACGTCCTGACTTTC.

The chain recombines TRBV7-6 with TRBJ2-1, with TRBD2 identical over 10 bases. Looked up from germline, CDR1 is SGHVS and CDR2 is FNYEAQ. This CDR3 contains 20 residues. V dropped 2 bases and J dropped 0; count of bases not matched to a gene: 13. CDR3 amino acids: CASSLRPAGGVHSSYNEQFF. CDR3 sequence (DNA): TGTGCCAGCAGCTTACGCCCAGCGGGAGGGGTTCATAGCTCCTACAATGAGCAGTTCTTC.

The chain uses TRBV14 and TRBJ1-2, with D hard to call. Germline assignment: CDR1 SGHDN and CDR2 FVKESK. The CDR3 has 16 residues. The V end was cut by 1 base, the J end by 8 bases, with 20 bases between. The CDR3 spells CASSQGSALDSWGYTF. DNA for the CDR3: TGTGCCAGCAGCCAAGGTTCGGCCCTTGACTCTTGGGGCTACACCTTC.

The chain recombines TRBV3-1 (or the pseudogene TRBV3-2) with TRBJ2-5, with D perhaps TRBD2 (7 bases). Per the germline V gene, CDR1 is LGHDT and CDR2 is YNNKEL (reference sequence). CDR3 size: 12 residues. V shed 8 bases and J shed 4 bases, with 11 bases lying between them. CDR3 in amino acids: CASRRGAETQYF. DNA of the CDR3: TGTGCCAGCCGACGGGGGGCAGAGACCCAGTACTTC.

This clone has just a few counts. The V and J genes are TRBV24-1 and TRBJ2-7; D is possibly TRBD1 (5 bases). CDR1 is KGHDR, CDR2 SFDVKD, per germline. The CDR3 extends over 17 amino acids. V lost 3 bases to trimming and J lost 6 bases, with 23 bases between them. CDR3 sequence reads: CATSDGSGPGKGPEQYF. The DNA of the CDR3 is TGTGCCACCAGTGATGGATCGGGCCCAGGGAAGGGTCCCGAGCAGTACTTC.

V gene TRBV6-5 combines with J gene TRBJ1-5, with D uncertain. Germline loops: CDR1 MNHEY, CDR2 SVGAGI. The CDR3 has 13 amino acids. Trimming stripped 6 bases from V and 5 bases from J, with 11 bases between. Here the CDR3 DNA reads TGTGCCAGCAGCCCCACCTACGATCAGCCCCAGCATTTT. This translates into CASSPTYDQPQHF.

By share, this clone ranks as medium-sized. The chain is built from TRBV7-2 and TRBJ2-3, with D maybe TRBD2 (5 bases). Trimming stripped 1 base from V and 2 bases from J, with 13 bases between. This CDR3 spans 16 amino acids. Looked up from germline, CDR1 is SGHTA and CDR2 is FQGNSA. CDR3 protein: CASSLEGVAVTDTQYF. The CDR3 DNA reads as TGTGCCAGCAGCTTAGAGGGAGTCGCGGTCACAGATACGCAGTATTTT. Based on the CDR3 plus reference TRBV7-2 and TRBJ2-3, the full variable domain is GAGVSQSPSNKVTEKGKDVELRCDPISGHTALYWYRQSLGQGLEFLIYFQGNSAPDKSGLPSDRFSAERTGGSVSTLTIQRTQQEDSAVYLCASSLEGVAVTDTQYFGPGTRLTVL.

The CDR3 DNA is TGTGCCAGCAGTGCCGGGACACCGTATCAGCCCCAGCATTTT. Amino acid sequence: CASSAGTPYQPQHF. The J gene is TRBJ1-5, the V gene TRBV5-5; possibly TRBD1 for D (6 bases). V dropped 5 bases and J dropped 5 bases, with 14 bases sitting between them. The CDR3 sequence is 14 residues long. Germline CDR1 is SGHKS and CDR2 is YYEKEE (reference sequence).

The V gene is TRBV27, the J gene TRBJ2-1; TRBD2 agrees at 10 bases. With V trimmed by 5 bases and J by 6 bases, 10 bases remained unmatched. CDR1 and CDR2 (germline): MNHEY, SMNVEV (reference sequence). This CDR3 is 16 amino acids long. CDR3 residues: CASSLESGRATNEQFF. The CDR3 DNA reads TGTGCCAGCAGTCTCGAAAGCGGGAGGGCCACCAATGAGCAGTTCTTC.

The genes are TRBV7-9 and TRBJ1-1; D may be TRBD1 (6 bases). The germline gives CDR1 SEHNR, CDR2 FQNEAQ (reference sequence). Trimming pared 5 bases from V and 3 bases from J, leaving 10 bases between. The CDR3 has 13 amino acids. The CDR3 sequence: CASSPRQDTEAFF. The CDR3 nucleotides are TGTGCCAGCAGCCCTCGACAGGACACTGAAGCTTTCTTT.

The sample holds one count of this clone. The CDR3 here is CASSSLLRDRGANVLTF. The DNA for the CDR3 is TGTGCCAGCAGCTCGCTCCTCCGGGACAGGGGGGCCAACGTCCTGACTTTC. The gene calls are TRBV7-2 and TRBJ2-6, with 8 bases aligning to TRBD1. J was trimmed by 4 bases and V by 4 bases; bases with no gene match: 9. This CDR3 region has 17 residues. Germline assignment: CDR1 SGHTA and CDR2 FQGNSA.

The rearrangement joins TRBV29-1 to TRBJ1-2; TRBD1 is a possible D gene (5 bases). CDR1 is SQVTM, CDR2 ANQGSEA, per germline. V was cut by 6 bases and J by 4 bases, with 15 bases left in between. The CDR3 runs 13 residues. DNA of the CDR3: TGCAGCGTCAACTCAGGGTCGGGCTATGGCTACACCTTC. This sequence encodes CSVNSGSGYGYTF.

The chain links TRBV6-5 to TRBJ2-1; D gene uncertain. Deletions cut 0 bases from V and 2 bases from J, with 11 bases between. From germline, CDR1 is MNHEY and CDR2 SVGAGI. The CDR3 has 16 residues. As DNA, the CDR3 is TGTGCCAGCAGTTACTCGAGCCTAATAACCTACAATGAGCAGTTCTTC. Amino acid sequence: CASSYSSLITYNEQFF.

The V gene is TRBV5-1, the J gene TRBJ2-3, with TRBD2 as a possible D gene (5 bases). Trimming took 1 base from V and 0 from J, leaving 15 bases between them. Germline CDR1 reads SGHRS; CDR2 reads YFSETQ. This CDR3 is 17 amino acids long. CDR3 nucleotide sequence: TGCGCCAGCAGCTTGCGCCAAGCGGAAAAAAGCACAGATACGCAGTATTTT. Amino acid sequence: CASSLRQAEKSTDTQYF. Looking up the rest from reference TRBV5-1 and TRBJ2-3 gives the full variable domain: KAGVTQTPRYLIKTRGQQVTLSCSPISGHRSVSWYQQTPGQGLQFLFEYFSETQRNKGNFPGRFSGRQFSNSRSEMNVSTLELGDSALYLCASSLRQAEKSTDTQYFGPGTRLTVL.

The V call is TRBV11-2, the J call TRBJ1-1; 12 bases are shared with TRBD1. Looked up from germline, CDR1 is SGHAT and CDR2 is FQNNGV. The J segment lost 1 base and the V segment lost 3 bases, leaving 3 bases of the junction unmatched. The CDR3 consists of 16 residues. This CDR3 is CASSFPGQGANTEAFF. The CDR3 region has the DNA TGTGCCAGCAGCTTCCCGGGACAGGGGGCGAACACTGAAGCTTTCTTT.

The chain couples TRBV27 to TRBJ1-5; 8 bases agree with TRBD1. The CDR3 has 14 amino acids. Germline assignment: CDR1 MNHEY and CDR2 SMNVEV (reference sequence). V was clipped by 8 bases and J by 11 bases; unmatched bases: 14. The CDR3 here is CASRPTGVPSAQHF. CDR3 in DNA: TGTGCCAGCCGCCCGACAGGGGTCCCCTCGGCCCAGCATTTT.

The chain employs TRBV7-2 and TRBJ2-1, with D perhaps being TRBD1 or TRBD2 (5 bases each). Germline V lookup: CDR1 SGHTA, CDR2 FQGNSA. The CDR3 has 13 amino acids. V was clipped by 4 bases and J by 10 bases, with 14 bases between them. CDR3 in DNA: TGTGCCAGCAGCTCCTGGGACGGCCAGGAGCAGTTCTTC. It codes for CASSSWDGQEQFF.

The gene calls are TRBV7-2 and TRBJ2-5, with 7 nucleotides matching TRBD1. This CDR3 is built from 16 residues. From germline, CDR1 is SGHTA and CDR2 FQGNSA. V lost 5 bases, J lost 4 bases, and 13 bases stayed unmatched. This CDR3 reads CASSQGQVSLPETQYF. The DNA of the CDR3 is TGTGCCAGCAGCCAAGGACAGGTCTCCCTTCCAGAGACCCAGTACTTC.

The rearrangement uses TRBV11-2 and TRBJ2-5; D unclear. The CDR3 consists of 13 residues. Germline CDR1 SGHAT, CDR2 FQNNGV. The V gene lost 7 bases and the J gene lost 1 base, with 10 bases spanning the gap. CDR3 region: CASTRNPQETQYF. The CDR3 DNA reads TGTGCCAGCACCCGAAACCCCCAAGAGACCCAGTACTTC.

This chain joins TRBV10-3 and TRBJ2-1, with 9 nucleotides matching TRBD2. The V and J ends lost 4 bases and 9 bases, in that order; junction bases with no gene match: 16. The CDR3 length is 17 residues. Germline V lookup: CDR1 ENHRY, CDR2 SYGVKD. Here the CDR3 reads CAISGRPSAGGTGEQFF. DNA for the CDR3: TGTGCCATCAGTGGGCGGCCCTCGGCGGGAGGGACGGGTGAGCAGTTCTTC.

This rearrangement joins TRBV5-1 to TRBJ1-1; D possibly corresponds to TRBD1 (5 bases). Germline V gene sequence: CDR1 SGHRS, CDR2 YFSETQ. There are 15 residues in the CDR3. The germline V and J ends were trimmed by 7 bases and 1 base, with 17 bases remaining between them. Here the CDR3 DNA reads TGCGCCAGCTTTGGGGGTGGGCATACGAACACTGAAGCTTTCTTT. Amino acid sequence: CASFGGGHTNTEAFF. The variable domain in full, completed from reference TRBV5-1 and TRBJ1-1, reads KAGVTQTPRYLIKTRGQQVTLSCSPISGHRSVSWYQQTPGQGLQFLFEYFSETQRNKGNFPGRFSGRQFSNSRSEMNVSTLELGDSALYLCASFGGGHTNTEAFFGQGTRLTVV.